Following are 2 T cell receptor beta chains from one sample sequenced in a study of T cells expressing NK-cell markers (dated by TCRdb to the early 2020s). Libraries were made using 5' RACE. The sequencing machine was an Illumina HiSeq 2000. The reads, reprocessed by TCRdb, yield one row per CDR3 protein sequence and no DNA. This sample's clone table shows about 460,000 distinct CDR3 sequences. Together, the top ten hold 1.4% of the sample. The material sequenced was blood T cells: a sorted CD56 or NKG2C T cell subset, CD4+ or CD8+ T cells, or bulk PBMC T cells (not recorded which). The receptors were sampled from a woman between 50 and 59 years old in good health. Donor details come from another sample of the same person, matched by shared clones.

The V call is TRBV6-5, the J call TRBJ1-5; TCRdb selects TRBD1, and the lack of DNA leaves this call unchecked. The CDR3 runs 15 residues. Germline V gene lookup returns CDR1 MNHEY and CDR2 SVGAGI. CDR3 loop: CASSYSITGAQPQHF.

The chain links TRBV10-3 to TRBJ2-1. CDR1 and CDR2 from the germline V gene are ENHRY and SYGVKD. The CDR3 length is 12 residues. This CDR3 reads CAISPYKNEQFF.